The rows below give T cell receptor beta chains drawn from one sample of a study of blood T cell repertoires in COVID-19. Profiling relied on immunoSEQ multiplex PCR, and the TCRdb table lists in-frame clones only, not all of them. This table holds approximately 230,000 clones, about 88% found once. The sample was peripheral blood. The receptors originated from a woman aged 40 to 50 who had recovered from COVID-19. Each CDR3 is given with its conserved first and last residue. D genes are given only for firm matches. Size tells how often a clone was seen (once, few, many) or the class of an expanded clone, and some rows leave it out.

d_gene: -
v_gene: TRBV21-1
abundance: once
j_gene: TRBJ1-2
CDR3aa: CASSKAGWEDRSMAYGYTF
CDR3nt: TGTGCCAGCAGCAAAGCAGGCTGGGAGGATCGAAGTATGGCCTATGGCTACACCTTC

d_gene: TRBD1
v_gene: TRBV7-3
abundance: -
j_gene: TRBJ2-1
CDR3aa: CASSLGLRQGSVQFF
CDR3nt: TGTGCCAGCAGCTTAGGGTTGCGACAGGGGTCCGTTCAGTTCTTC

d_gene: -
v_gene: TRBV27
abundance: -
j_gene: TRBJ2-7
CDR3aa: CASSPQVPQRVLYEQYF
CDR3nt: TGTGCCAGCAGTCCCCAGGTACCCCAGAGGGTTCTCTACGAGCAGTACTTC

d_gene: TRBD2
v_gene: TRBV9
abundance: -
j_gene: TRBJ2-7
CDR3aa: CASSVEGLAEEQYF
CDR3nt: TGTGCCAGCAGCGTAGAGGGACTAGCGGAAGAGCAGTACTTC

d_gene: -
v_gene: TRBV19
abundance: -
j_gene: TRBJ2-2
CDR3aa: CASSIGGALTGELFF
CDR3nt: TGTGCCAGTAGTATAGGGGGAGCGCTCACCGGGGAGCTGTTTTTT

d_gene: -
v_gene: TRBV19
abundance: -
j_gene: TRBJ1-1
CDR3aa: CASSIDLSTEAFF
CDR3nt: TGTGCCAGTAGTATAGATCTTAGCACTGAAGCTTTCTTT

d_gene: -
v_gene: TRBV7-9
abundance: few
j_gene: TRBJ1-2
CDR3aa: CASSLEGIGYGYTF
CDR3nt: TGTGCCAGCAGCTTAGAGGGGATAGGCTATGGCTACACCTTC

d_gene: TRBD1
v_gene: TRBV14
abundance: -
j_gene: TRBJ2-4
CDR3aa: CASSQGGQLAKNIQYF
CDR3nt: TGTGCCAGCAGCCAAGGGGGACAGCTAGCCAAAAACATTCAGTACTTC

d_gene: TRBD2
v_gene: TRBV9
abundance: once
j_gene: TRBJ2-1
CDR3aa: CASSVATSGGVNNEQFF
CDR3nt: TGTGCCAGCAGCGTAGCGACTAGCGGGGGGGTGAACAATGAGCAGTTCTTC

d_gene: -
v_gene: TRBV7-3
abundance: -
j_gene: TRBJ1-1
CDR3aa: CASSFTGSHEAFF
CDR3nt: TGTGCCAGCAGCTTCACAGGGTCTCACGAGGCTTTCTTT

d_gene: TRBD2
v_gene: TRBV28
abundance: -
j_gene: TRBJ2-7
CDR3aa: CASRGGSFFYSYEQYF
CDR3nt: TGTGCCAGCAGGGGGGGGTCTTTCTTCTATTCCTACGAGCAGTACTTC

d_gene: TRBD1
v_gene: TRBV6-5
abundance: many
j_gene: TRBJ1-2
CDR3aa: CASSTQGGFGGYTF
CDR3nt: TGTGCCAGCAGTACACAGGGGGGGTTCGGTGGCTACACCTTC

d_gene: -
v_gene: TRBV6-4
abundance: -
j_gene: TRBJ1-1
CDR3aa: CASSVEGNTEAFF
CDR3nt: TGTGCCAGCAGTGTAGAGGGGAACACTGAAGCTTTCTTT

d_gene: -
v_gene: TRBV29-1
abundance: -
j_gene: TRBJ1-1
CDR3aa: CSVGGGGAKTEAFF
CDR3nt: TGCAGCGTTGGCGGGGGGGGCGCCAAAACTGAAGCTTTCTTT